These 11 T cell receptor beta chains share one sample of origin, sequenced in a study of metastatic and nonmetastatic thyroid tumors. Patients were all untreated before their thyroid surgery. TCRdb reprocessed the PCR reads using MiXCR. The table records tens of thousands of clones, 25% to 35% of them present only once. Sequenced sample: blood. The receptor set was obtained from a female donor with papillary thyroid cancer or a benign thyroid nodule (not recorded which). Some clones in this sample may be carry-over from other donors' samples.

The chain recombines TRBV7-9 with TRBJ2-3, with unresolved D. Between the trimmed V and J ends, which lost 7 bases and 3 bases, there was a span of 11 bases. This CDR3 has 13 amino acids. Germline CDR1 SEHNR, CDR2 FQNEAQ (reference sequence). CDR3 DNA: TGTGCCAGCACCTTCCCAGCTACAGATACGCAGTATTTT. Translated: CASTFPATDTQYF.

This clone turned up a few times. CDR3 amino acids: CASSPAGINSPLHF. The CDR3, as DNA: TGTGCCAGCAGTCCGGCAGGGATCAATTCACCCCTCCACTTT. The chain couples TRBV6-4 to TRBJ1-6; maybe TRBD1 (5 bases). Germline V CDR1 and CDR2: MRHNA, SNTAGT. The CDR3 runs to 14 residues. The V gene lost 5 bases and the J gene lost 7 bases, with 12 bases spanning the gap.

This clone was observed a few times. The chain employs TRBV20-1 and TRBJ2-1; no reliable D call. V dropped 2 bases and J dropped 7 bases, with 9 bases sitting between them. The CDR3 covers 12 residues. Germline-derived CDR1 and CDR2 are DFQATT and SNEGSKA (reference sequence). The CDR3 reads CSARKKVNEQFF. CDR3 nucleotides: TGCAGTGCTAGAAAGAAAGTAAATGAGCAGTTCTTC.

Concerning this clone: A read error may account for a junction end that differs from germline. CDR3 DNA sequence: TGTGCCAGCACCCCTCGCTGGGGGGCCTCCTCCGAGCAGTACTTC. The encoded protein is CASTPRWGASSEQYF. V is TRBV11-2 and J is TRBJ2-7; TRBD1 or TRBD2 may be the D gene (6 bases each). The CDR3 extends over 15 amino acids. The germline V gene encodes CDR1 SGHAT and CDR2 FQNNGV.

The table lists this clone with a few counts. J is TRBJ1-2 and V is TRBV28; 7 bases line up with TRBD1. Unmatched junction bases numbered 5, after V lost 6 bases and J lost 1 base. Germline lookup yields CDR1 MDHEN and CDR2 SYDVKM. The length of the CDR3 is 14 residues. CDR3 sequence: CASRPTGVNYGYTF. DNA of the CDR3: TGTGCCAGCAGACCTACAGGGGTTAACTATGGCTACACCTTC.

The chain is built from TRBV5-1 and TRBJ2-7; either TRBD1 or TRBD2 may fit D (5 bases each). The CDR3 length is 15 residues. Per germline, CDR1 SGHRS and CDR2 YFSETQ. V shed 0 bases and J shed 2 bases, with 12 bases lying between them. The CDR3 nucleotides read TGCGCCAGCAGCTTGGACGGGGACGGTCCCTACGAGCAGTACTTC. Amino acid sequence: CASSLDGDGPYEQYF.

A few counts support this clone. V usage is TRBV27 and J usage is TRBJ2-1, with D maybe TRBD2 (5 bases). The ends were cut back, 2 bases at V and 3 bases at J, with 11 bases in the middle. Germline CDR1 MNHEY, CDR2 SMNVEV (reference sequence). This CDR3 is 15 amino acids long. The CDR3 loop is CASSLGGSGYNEQFF. DNA of the CDR3: TGTGCCAGCAGTTTAGGTGGGAGTGGCTACAATGAGCAGTTCTTC.

V is TRBV5-4 and J is TRBJ1-1; 7 nucleotides match TRBD1. J gave up 0 bases and V 2 bases, and 1 base lay outside the gene matches. Germline-derived CDR1 and CDR2 are SGHNT and YYREEE (reference sequence). The CDR3 consists of 14 residues. In DNA form, the CDR3 reads TGTGCCAGCAGCTTTGACAGGGTGAACACTGAAGCTTTCTTT. This gives the protein CASSFDRVNTEAFF.

The rearrangement links TRBV9 to TRBJ2-3; tentatively, D is TRBD1 (5 bases). CDR1 SGDLS and CDR2 YYNGEE come from the germline V gene. Trimming left V 3 bases short and J 4 bases short, with 27 bases between. This CDR3 contains 19 residues. The CDR3 loop reads CASSEPAPDKQDPPDTQYF. CDR3 in DNA: TGTGCCAGCAGCGAACCGGCACCAGACAAACAGGACCCCCCAGATACGCAGTATTTT. Full variable domain (missing parts from reference TRBV9 and TRBJ2-3): DSGVTQTPKHLITATGQRVTLRCSPRSGDLSVYWYQQSLDQGLQFLIQYYNGEERAKGNILERFSAQQFPDLHSELNLSSLELGDSALYFCASSEPAPDKQDPPDTQYFGPGTRLTVL.

This clone was seen many times. An end of the junction differs from the germline gene, which may be a read error. The sample has other DNA sequences that encode this CDR3 too. V usage is TRBV6-1 and J usage is TRBJ2-7; D possibly corresponds to TRBD2 (6 bases). The germline V gene encodes CDR1 MNHNS and CDR2 SASEGT. The CDR3 has 15 residues. The CDR3 loop is CASSDPGAAYYEQYF. In nucleotides, the CDR3 is TGTGCCAGCAGTGACCCGGGAGCCGCCTACTACGAGCAGTATTTC.

This clone was recorded a few times. V usage is TRBV20-1 and J usage is TRBJ2-1; 10 bases align to TRBD1. CDR1 is DFQATT, CDR2 SNEGSKA, per germline (reference sequence). The CDR3 runs 18 residues. With 3 bases clipped from V and 0 bases from J, the junction kept 11 bases outside the gene matches. The CDR3: CSASRIPGQGLSYNEQFF. The CDR3, as DNA: TGCAGTGCTAGCCGAATACCGGGACAGGGGCTCTCCTACAATGAGCAGTTCTTC.